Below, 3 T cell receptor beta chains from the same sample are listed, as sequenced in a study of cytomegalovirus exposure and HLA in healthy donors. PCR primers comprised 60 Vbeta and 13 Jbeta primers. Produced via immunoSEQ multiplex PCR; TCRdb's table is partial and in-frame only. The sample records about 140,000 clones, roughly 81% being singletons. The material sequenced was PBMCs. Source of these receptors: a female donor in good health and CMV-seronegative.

The CDR3 bases are TGTGCCAGCAGCCTAATGTCAGGGGTGGACACCGGGGAGCTGTTTTTT. Protein: CASSLMSGVDTGELFF. The chain has TRBV9 and TRBJ2-2; D possibly corresponds to TRBD1 (6 bases). Deletions cut 4 bases from V and 3 bases from J, with 16 bases between. The CDR3 sequence is 16 residues long. Germline V lookup: CDR1 SGDLS, CDR2 YYNGEE.

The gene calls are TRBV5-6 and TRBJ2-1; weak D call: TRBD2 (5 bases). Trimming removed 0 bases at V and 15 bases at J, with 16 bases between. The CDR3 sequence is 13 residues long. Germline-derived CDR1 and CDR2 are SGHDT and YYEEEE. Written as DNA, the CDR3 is TGTGCCAGCAGCTTGGGGAGGCTGAACAGCCTGTTCTTC. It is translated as CASSLGRLNSLFF. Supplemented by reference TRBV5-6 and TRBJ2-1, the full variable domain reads DAGVTQSPTHLIKTRGQQVTLRCSPKSGHDTVSWYQQALGQGPQFIFQYYEEEERQRGNFPDRFSGHQFPNYSSELNVNALLLGDSALYLCASSLGRLNSLFFGPGTRLTVL.

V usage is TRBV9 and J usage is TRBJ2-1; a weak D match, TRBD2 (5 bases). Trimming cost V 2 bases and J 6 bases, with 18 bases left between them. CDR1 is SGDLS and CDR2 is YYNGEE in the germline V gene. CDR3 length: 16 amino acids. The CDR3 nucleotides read TGTGCCAGCAGCGTCACCATGGGGAGCCTTAGCAATGAGCAGTTCTTC. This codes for CASSVTMGSLSNEQFF.